This is a list of T cell receptor beta chains from one sample in a study of cytomegalovirus exposure and HLA in healthy donors. TCRdb's copy holds only in-frame clones and misses some; the assay was immunoSEQ multiplex PCR. Of 210,000 or so clones in the sample, over 60% were seen once. The sample was PBMCs. The receptors here all came from a man aged 18 to 35 in good health and CMV-seronegative. Each CDR3 is given with its conserved first and last residue. Fields, in order: J gene, V gene, clone size, D gene, CDR3 DNA, CDR3 protein. D genes are given only for firm matches. Clone size, where shown, is once, few, many, or a class for clones that have expanded.

j_gene: TRBJ2-1
v_gene: TRBV7-9
abundance: NA
d_gene: NA
CDR3nt: TGTGCCAGCAGCTTCGCTAGCGCGATCTACAATGAGCAGTTCTTC
CDR3aa: CASSFASAIYNEQFF

j_gene: TRBJ1-4
v_gene: TRBV27
abundance: NA
d_gene: NA
CDR3nt: TGTGCCAGCAGTTCAGCTGGAGATGAAAAACTGTTTTTT
CDR3aa: CASSSAGDEKLFF

j_gene: TRBJ2-3
v_gene: TRBV6-1
abundance: once
d_gene: NA
CDR3nt: TGTGCCAGCAGGACACGTGCTAGCACAGATACGCAGTATTTT
CDR3aa: CASRTRASTDTQYF

j_gene: TRBJ1-2
v_gene: TRBV6-5
abundance: NA
d_gene: TRBD1
CDR3nt: TGTGCCAGCAGTGAACAGGGGCGAGGCTACACCTTC
CDR3aa: CASSEQGRGYTF

j_gene: TRBJ2-3
v_gene: TRBV6-5
abundance: NA
d_gene: TRBD2
CDR3nt: TGTGCCAGCAGTCCCGGGACTAGCGATACAGATACGCAGTATTTT
CDR3aa: CASSPGTSDTDTQYF

j_gene: TRBJ1-2
v_gene: TRBV6-6
abundance: few
d_gene: TRBD1
CDR3nt: TGTGCCAGCAGTTCGGGACAGGGGAGGGGAGGCTACACCTTC
CDR3aa: CASSSGQGRGGYTF

j_gene: TRBJ2-1
v_gene: TRBV5-4
abundance: once
d_gene: TRBD1
CDR3nt: TGTGCCAGCAGCTCCAACTACAGGGGGGCCGGTGAGCAGTTCTTC
CDR3aa: CASSSNYRGAGEQFF

j_gene: TRBJ2-3
v_gene: TRBV4-2
abundance: once
d_gene: NA
CDR3nt: TGTGCCAGCAGCCAAGTGGGGAGAGCTAGCACAGATACGCAGTATTTT
CDR3aa: CASSQVGRASTDTQYF

j_gene: TRBJ2-7
v_gene: TRBV9
abundance: NA
d_gene: NA
CDR3nt: TGTGCCAGCAGCGTATCGAGCGGCTCTTCCTACGAGCAGTACTTC
CDR3aa: CASSVSSGSSYEQYF

j_gene: TRBJ1-1
v_gene: TRBV2
abundance: NA
d_gene: TRBD1
CDR3nt: TGTGCCAGCAGTGGCCGGGACAGCGATTTT
CDR3aa: CASSGRDSDF

j_gene: TRBJ2-5
v_gene: TRBV10-3
abundance: NA
d_gene: TRBD2
CDR3nt: TGTGCCATCAGTGAGCGGGTAGCGGGACAGACCCAGTACTTC
CDR3aa: CAISERVAGQTQYF

j_gene: TRBJ1-4
v_gene: TRBV4-1
abundance: few
d_gene: TRBD1
CDR3nt: TGCGCCAGCAGCCAAACCGGGACAGGGAGTGAAAAACTGTTTTTT
CDR3aa: CASSQTGTGSEKLFF